This record concerns one T cell receptor beta chain sequence. Its target is unknown. The sample comes from a study of vaccination effects on CD4 cells after COVID-19. Study-level background: Antigen-specific CD4+ T cells were expanded (with viral peptide pools) by the ViraFEST assay ahead of sequencing. Researchers reported culturing two million PBMC in each well, adding around 10 IU/ml IL-2 and 10 ug/ml peptides.

CDR1 GTSNPN and CDR2 SVGIG come from the germline V gene (reference sequence). The J segment lost 11 bases and the V segment lost 1 base, leaving 10 bases of the junction unmatched. The CDR3 length is 14 residues. The study's findings and limits: Clones arising from infection and from vaccination showed marked clonal contraction late after vaccination.

Upon completion of about 10 days in culture, CD4+ T cells were isolated. Participants completed two doses of the BNT162b2 or mRNA-1273 vaccine. Both day 3 and day 7 saw half the medium replaced with IL-2 medium. TCRdb's copy holds only in-frame clones and misses some; the assay was immunoSEQ multiplex PCR. The sample holds approximately 61,000 clones, approximately 80% seen once. Here the sequenced sample was CD4+ T cells from PBMCs cultured without peptide, taken after COVID-19 vaccination. The V gene is TRBV30, the J gene TRBJ1-5; 8 bases map to TRBD1. The sequence derives from a human donor who received a COVID-19 vaccine. The CDR3 region has the DNA TGTGCCTGGAGTGAGACAGGGGCCCGTGTGGCCCAGCATTTT. It yields the protein CAWSETGARVAQHF.